This is a list of T cell receptor beta chains from one sample in a study of CD8+ T cells in alopecia areata. The table came from immunoSEQ multiplex PCR; TCRdb's copy has only in-frame clones and leaves some out. This sample carries 150,000 to 200,000 clones, roughly 58% of them seen once, and the ten largest clones take 16%. The specimen was CD4+ T cells sorted from blood, collected at roughly week 55, from a patient treated with tofacitinib. The receptors were gathered from a human donor with alopecia areata. Each CDR3 is given with its conserved first and last residue. D genes are given only for firm matches. For some rows the clone size is stated as once, few or many, or as a class when expanded; others skip it.

>NA|few|TRBV15|TRBJ1-1
TGTGCCACCAGCAGAGATCGCACGAACACTGAAGCTTTCTTT
CATSRDRTNTEAFF
>TRBD2|once|TRBV6-1|TRBJ2-7
TGTGCCAGCAGTGAATTCCTACTAGCGGGGGTTCTCGAGCAGTACTTC
CASSEFLLAGVLEQYF
>NA|few|TRBV18|TRBJ2-5
TGTGCCAGCTCACCAAAAGTGGGTGCGACCCAAGAGACCCAGTACTTC
CASSPKVGATQETQYF
>NA|NA|TRBV11-2|TRBJ1-1
TGTGCCAGCAGCTTGGGGCAGCTTGAAGCTTTCTTT
CASSLGQLEAFF
>TRBD1|NA|TRBV7-9|TRBJ1-2
TGTGCCAGCACCTTTCCCGGGACAGGGGGTGGCTACACCTTC
CASTFPGTGGGYTF
>NA|NA|TRBV4-1|TRBJ2-7
TGCGCCAGCAGCCTTCCTCTTGGACCCACGTACTTC
CASSLPLGPTYF
>TRBD1|NA|TRBV5-1|TRBJ2-7
TGCGCCAGCAGCTTGGGGGGACAGGCAGCCTACGAGCAGTACTTC
CASSLGGQAAYEQYF
>NA|NA|TRBV4-2|TRBJ2-5
TGTGCCAGCAGCCAAGACCCGTCTGCGGGAAAAGAGACCCAGTACTTC
CASSQDPSAGKETQYF
>NA|NA|TRBV5-6|TRBJ1-1
TGTGCCAGCAGCTCGATGGGCTTGGGGATGAACACTGAAGCTTTCTTT
CASSSMGLGMNTEAFF
>NA|NA|TRBV30|TRBJ2-1
TGTGCCTGGAGTGTCTCCAATGAGCAGTTCTTC
CAWSVSNEQFF
>NA|NA|TRBV5-1|TRBJ1-2
TGCGCCAGCAGCTTGGAAGTGGCCAGGGCCCTCGATGGCTACACCTTC
CASSLEVARALDGYTF
>NA|NA|TRBV20-1|TRBJ2-7
TGCAGTGCTAGAGACGCCTACGAGCAGTACTTC
CSARDAYEQYF
>NA|NA|TRBV30|TRBJ1-6
TGTGCCTGGGAACGGGACTCCTATAATTCACCCCTCCACTTT
CAWERDSYNSPLHF
>TRBD1|NA|TRBV29-1|TRBJ1-5
TGCAGCGTTTTGAACAGGGGGCCTCAGCCCCAGCATTTT
CSVLNRGPQPQHF
>TRBD1|few|TRBV29-1|TRBJ1-2
TGCAGCGCTCTACGCGGGACAGTTGACGTCTATGGCTACACCTTC
CSALRGTVDVYGYTF
>NA|NA|TRBV7-9|TRBJ2-7
TGTGCCAGCAGCTTAGTAGGTCCGGAAGCCGGCGAGCAGTACTTC
CASSLVGPEAGEQYF
>NA|NA|TRBV5-1|TRBJ2-5
TGCGCCAGCAGCTTACGGACTACCGAAGAGACCCAGTACTTC
CASSLRTTEETQYF
>TRBD1|NA|TRBV10-3|TRBJ2-1
TGTGCCATCAGTGCCCGGGACAGGCAGTTCTTC
CAISARDRQFF
>TRBD1|NA|TRBV29-1|TRBJ1-1
TGCAGCGTTGTAAGGCAGGGGGATGAAGCTTTCTTT
CSVVRQGDEAFF
>NA|few|TRBV19|TRBJ2-5
TGTGCCAGTAGTATTCAGGGGCGCGGGGAGACCCAGTACTTC
CASSIQGRGETQYF
>TRBD1|few|TRBV29-1|TRBJ2-3
TGCAGCGTGGCTACAGGGGTGAGCACAGATACGCAGTATTTT
CSVATGVSTDTQYF
>NA|NA|TRBV30|TRBJ1-4
TGTGCCTGGTATCGACAGAGGAATGAAAAACTGTTTTTT
CAWYRQRNEKLFF
>NA|NA|TRBV12-5|TRBJ2-3
TGTGCTAGTGGAACGGCTCGGGGGACAGATACGCAGTATTTT
CASGTARGTDTQYF
>NA|NA|TRBV5-1|TRBJ2-6
TGCGCCAGCAGCTTAGTATCTGGGGCCAACGTCCTGACTTTC
CASSLVSGANVLTF
>NA|few|TRBV7-2|TRBJ1-5
TGTGCCAGCAGCTTCCAACGGCAGCCCCAGCATTTT
CASSFQRQPQHF
>NA|few|TRBV29-1|TRBJ2-4
TGCAGCGTTGAAATCAGAGGGCACCAAAACATTCAGTACTTC
CSVEIRGHQNIQYF
>TRBD1|NA|TRBV19|TRBJ2-2
TGTGCCAGTCAGGGGGACAGACTTTACACCGGGGAGCTGTTTTTT
CASQGDRLYTGELFF